The present T cell receptor (beta chain) was sequenced within a study of OX40 agonist ivuxolimab in advanced cancers. With regard to the full study: Ivuxolimab, which targeted the costimulatory receptor OX40 (CD134), was an agonistic, fully human IgG2 monoclonal antibody. Intravenous ivuxolimab was administered to patients every 2 weeks at six dose levels: 0.01, 0.1, 0.3, 1.5, 3 and 10 mg/kg. The monotherapy dose-escalation portion (N of about 57 patients) of the phase I ivuxolimab trial is reported in the paper. Of the 50 or so patients in dose escalation, approximately 20 had hepatocellular carcinoma, about 15 had melanoma, 9 had renal cell carcinoma and 9 had head and neck cancer. Patients were allowed to have had prior anti-PD-1, anti-PD-L1 or anti-CTLA-4 therapy, and more than 30% of the dose-escalation patients had previously received checkpoint inhibitors. Three dose-escalation patients achieved partial responses, one with hepatocellular carcinoma and two with cutaneous melanoma. A male proportion of under 85% and a mean age of roughly 55 years, ranging from 23 to 79, were recorded for the dose-escalation cohort. The point of sequencing TCRbeta in the periphery was to test whether ivuxolimab changed TCR sequence diversity and drove clonal T-cell expansion. The research as a whole found: At doses from 0.1 to 3.0 mg/kg, clonal expansion was seen in both CD4+ and CD8+ blood T cells between baseline and week 6. In partial responders in the 0.1-3.0 mg/kg groups, normalized peripheral clonal expansion was found to be among the lowest, especially among CD8+ T cells. The antigen specificity of the peripheral T cells that underwent clonal expansion was not determined. After ivuxolimab, expanded clones were on average more numerous among CD8+ T cells than among CD4+ T cells. Low levels of normalized T-cell clonal expansion were also shown by some nonresponding patients.

Genomic DNA was isolated from the sorted cells so that the TCRbeta CDR3 region could be sequenced. TCRbeta CDR3 regions were sequenced using the immunoSEQ Assay. Drawn from immuneACCESS, this table holds only the in-frame rearrangements with V and J called that TCRdb kept. Clones are partly lost; checked studies trace under half to an unresolved V gene and leave the rest unexplained. The sample contains about 77,000 clones, 90% of them found a single time. The ten largest clones represent less than 2% of the sample. Reading the germline V gene gives CDR1 SGDLS and CDR2 YYNGEE. There are 15 amino acids in the CDR3, from cysteine to phenylalanine inclusive. Only the CDR3 portion is preserved as DNA: 45 bases, with reading frame beginning at the first base. Trimming at the junction amounts to 2 bases on V and 5 bases on J, and the germline ends lie 16 bases apart. The trial excluded patients who had a history of autoimmune disease or who were on systemic immunosuppression. Peripheral blood for TCR sequencing was drawn from every dose cohort at baseline, at cycle 4 day 1 and at cycle 7 day 1. Samples were obtained from an open-label, multicenter, first-in-human phase I dose-escalation trial of ivuxolimab. Adults with locally advanced or metastatic head and neck squamous cell, hepatocellular, melanoma or renal cell carcinoma were enrolled in the trial. Before TCR sequencing, CD4+ T cells and CD8+ T cells from peripheral blood were sorted into separate populations.

With regard to this clone: Its antigen is currently not known. Base quality data are lacking; no much larger clone is found one base away.

The clonotype was recovered from an adult with an advanced solid tumor such as melanoma, head and neck, liver or kidney cancer. This chain joins TRBV9 to TRBJ2-5; the D call could be TRBD1 or TRBD2, with each sharing 6 bases. The starting material was CD4+ or CD8+ T cells sorted from blood, obtained in a trial of the OX40 agonist ivuxolimab. The nucleotide sequence is TGTGCCAGCAGCGTGGGCGGAGGGGGTTGGGAGACCCAGTACTTC. Translated, this is CASSVGGGGWETQYF. The CDR3 plus the reference TRBV9 and TRBJ2-5 genes for the other parts give the full variable domain: DSGVTQTPKHLITATGQRVTLRCSPRSGDLSVYWYQQSLDQGLQFLIQYYNGEERAKGNILERFSAQQFPDLHSELNLSSLELGDSALYFCASSVGGGGWETQYFGPGTRLLVL.